The clone carrying this T cell receptor beta chain has a count of ten or more. This sample is part of a study of identical twins. The CDR3 has 14 amino acids. V was pared by 1 base and J by 4 bases, with 8 bases between. Per germline, CDR1 LNHNV and CDR2 YYDKDF (reference sequence). Each cDNA held unique molecular identifiers, and template switching gave it a universal primer site. TCRdb itself ran the 5' RACE reads through MiXCR, one entry per CDR3 protein. This table has some 600,000 distinct CDR3 sequences, 7.1% appearing once. These data also featured in a second study, about yellow fever vaccine responses in identical twins. In that study: Reported findings indicate that twins' vaccine T cell responses seemed partially convergent, partially personalized.

The V gene is TRBV15, the J gene TRBJ1-5, with D perhaps matching TRBD1 (5 bases). The TCR comes from a woman aged 18-29 years in good health. The sequencing sample was made of PBMCs. This chain's CDR3 is CATSRVTGNQPQHF. CDR3 nucleotides: TGTGCCACCAGCAGAGTTACAGGAAATCAGCCCCAGCATTTT.